The clone carrying this T cell receptor (beta chain) was picked up one time. Trimming left V 2 bases short and J 0 bases short, with 4 bases between. Germline CDR1 is WSHSY and CDR2 is SAAADI. This CDR3 is built from 14 residues. Original methodology: Amplifying reference gene primers gave estimates of nucleated cell counts. The table came from immunoSEQ multiplex PCR; TCRdb's copy has only in-frame clones and leaves some out. V and J calls and clone size are those listed in that table; D and trimming were worked out from the DNA. The table lists about 200,000 clones, roughly 82% of them singletons. These data come from a study of blood T cell repertoires in COVID-19. Turning to the study itself: Samples came from the United States, Italy and Spain, spanning acute and convalescent COVID-19.

The study recruited people aged about 18 to 89 years across about 25 US areas. Sequenced material: PBMCs or T cells enriched from blood (not recorded which). The TCR sequence derives from a man in his forties who had recovered from COVID-19. The V and J genes are TRBV10-2 and TRBJ1-4; no reliable D call. The CDR3 DNA is TGCGCCAGCAGTGAGGTCACAACTAATGAAAAACTGTTTTTT. It specifies CASSEVTTNEKLFF.